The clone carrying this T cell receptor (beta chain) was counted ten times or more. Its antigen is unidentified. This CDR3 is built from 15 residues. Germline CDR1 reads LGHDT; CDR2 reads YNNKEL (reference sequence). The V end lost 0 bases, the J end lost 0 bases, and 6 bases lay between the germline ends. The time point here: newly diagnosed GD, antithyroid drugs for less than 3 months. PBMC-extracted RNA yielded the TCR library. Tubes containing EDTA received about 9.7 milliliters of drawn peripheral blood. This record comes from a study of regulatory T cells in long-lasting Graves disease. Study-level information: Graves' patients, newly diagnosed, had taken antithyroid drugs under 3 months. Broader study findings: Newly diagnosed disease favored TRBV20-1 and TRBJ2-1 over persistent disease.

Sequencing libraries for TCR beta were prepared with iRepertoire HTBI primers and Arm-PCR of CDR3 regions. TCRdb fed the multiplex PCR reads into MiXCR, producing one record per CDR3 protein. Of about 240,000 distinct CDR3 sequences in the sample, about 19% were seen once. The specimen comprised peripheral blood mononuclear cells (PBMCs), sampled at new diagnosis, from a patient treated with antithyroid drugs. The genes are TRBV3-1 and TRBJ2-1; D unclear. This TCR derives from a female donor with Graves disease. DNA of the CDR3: TGTGCCAGCAGCCAAGACGAGAGCTCCTACAATGAGCAGTTCTTC. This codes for CASSQDESSYNEQFF.